The next 18 T cell receptor beta chains were all read from a single sample in a study of cytomegalovirus exposure and HLA in healthy donors. Measured with immunoSEQ multiplex PCR; TCRdb has only the in-frame clones, and not every one. The table includes approximately 160,000 clones, roughly 83% detected once. Sequenced material: PBMCs. The origin of the receptors is a man aged 30-40 years in good health and CMV-seropositive.

The genes are TRBV10-3 and TRBJ2-5, with D hard to call. The V end was cut by 3 bases, the J end by 4 bases, with 12 bases between. Per germline, CDR1 ENHRY and CDR2 SYGVKD. The CDR3 loop spans 14 amino acids. The CDR3 coding sequence is TGTGCCATCAGTGACAACGCACCTAGAGAGACCCAGTACTTC. Translation gives CAISDNAPRETQYF.

CDR3 coding DNA: TGTGCCAGCAGCATATTAGGGAGTTCAGGGGGCACTGAAGCTTTCTTT. Amino acids: CASSILGSSGGTEAFF. The chain joins TRBV7-8 to TRBJ1-1; TRBD1 aligns across 7 bases. The junction had 13 bases not matched to a gene; V was cut back by 5 bases and J by 4 bases. This CDR3 comprises 16 residues. The germline CDR1 and CDR2 sequences are SGHVS and FQNEAQ.

This chain uses TRBV13 with TRBJ2-5, with 9 bases fitting TRBD1. The CDR3 length is 15 residues. Germline V CDR1 and CDR2: PRHDT, FYEKMQ (reference sequence). V was clipped by 5 bases and J by 4 bases; unmatched bases: 8. The DNA of the CDR3 is TGTGCCAGCAGCCGCCGGGGACAGGGTGGAGAGACCCAGTACTTC. It yields the protein CASSRRGQGGETQYF.

The V call is TRBV7-3, the J call TRBJ2-5; 7 bases are shared with TRBD1. Trimming took 5 bases from V and 3 from J; bases not matched to a gene: 3. CDR3 length: 13 amino acids. Germline CDR1 SGHTA, CDR2 FQGTGA. CDR3 sequence (DNA): TGTGCCAGCAGCCCGGACAGGAAAGAGACCCAGTACTTC. It yields the protein CASSPDRKETQYF. Combining the CDR3 with reference TRBV7-3 and TRBJ2-5 gives the whole variable domain GAGVSQTPSNKVTEKGKYVELRCDPISGHTALYWYRQSLGQGPEFLIYFQGTGAADDSGLPNDRFFAVRPEGSVSTLKIQRTERGDSAVYLCASSPDRKETQYFGPGTRLLVL.

In DNA form, the CDR3 reads TGTGCCAGCGCGGGACTAGAGACCCAGTACTTC. Translated: CASAGLETQYF. V gene TRBV2 combines with J gene TRBJ2-5; D may be TRBD2 (6 bases). This CDR3 region has 11 residues. CDR1 is SNHLY, CDR2 FYNNEI, per germline. Trimming removed 8 bases from V and 4 bases from J, with 8 bases in between. Full variable domain (remainder filled in from reference TRBV2 and TRBJ2-5): EPEVTQTPSHQVTQMGQEVILRCVPISNHLYFYWYRQILGQKVEFLVSFYNNEISEKSEIFDDQFSVERPDGSNFTLKIRSTKLEDSAMYFCASAGLETQYFGPGTRLLVL.

The chain carries TRBV7-2 and TRBJ1-1, with unresolved D. The CDR3 runs 13 residues. The V and J ends lost 4 bases and 0 bases respectively, with 6 bases between them. The germline CDR1 and CDR2 sequences are SGHTA and FQGNSA. This CDR3 is CASSSRMNTEAFF. The CDR3 DNA sequence: TGTGCCAGCAGCTCGCGGATGAACACTGAAGCTTTCTTT. The entire variable domain, with the rest obtained from reference TRBV7-2 and TRBJ1-1, is as follows: GAGVSQSPSNKVTEKGKDVELRCDPISGHTALYWYRQSLGQGLEFLIYFQGNSAPDKSGLPSDRFSAERTGGSVSTLTIQRTQQEDSAVYLCASSSRMNTEAFFGQGTRLTVV.

This chain connects TRBV6-6 to TRBJ1-2; TRBD1 aligns across 7 bases. V lost 6 bases, J lost 14 bases, and 9 bases stayed unmatched. This CDR3 has 11 amino acids. CDR1 is MNHNY, CDR2 SVGAGI, per germline (reference sequence). For the CDR3, the DNA is TGTGCCAGCAGGAACGACAGGGTTTGTACCTTC. Translating gives CASRNDRVCTF.

This sequence joins TRBV27 and TRBJ1-2; 9 positions agree with TRBD1. The germline CDR1 and CDR2 sequences are MNHEY and SMNVEV (reference sequence). The CDR3 contains 12 residues. J was trimmed by 8 bases and V by 6 bases; bases with no gene match: 4. CDR3 amino acids: CASRRQGEGYTF. CDR3 nucleotides: TGTGCCAGCAGGCGACAGGGGGAAGGCTACACCTTC.

CDR3 loop: CASSDIVVRFPYEQYF. Here the CDR3 DNA reads TGCGCCAGCAGCGACATAGTTGTGAGATTTCCCTACGAGCAGTACTTC. This chain connects TRBV4-1 to TRBJ2-7; D call uncertain. This CDR3 contains 16 residues. V was cut by 5 bases and J by 2 bases, with 19 bases left in between. Germline V gene lookup returns CDR1 MGHRA and CDR2 YSYEKL.

The chain uses TRBV27 and TRBJ2-1; 8 bases are shared with TRBD2. CDR3 length equals 16 residues. V lost 6 bases, J lost 0 bases, and 7 bases stayed unmatched. Per the germline V gene, CDR1 is MNHEY and CDR2 is SMNVEV (reference sequence). CDR3: CASRIRAGVSYNEQFF. The CDR3 DNA reads as TGTGCCAGCAGGATCCGAGCGGGGGTCTCCTACAATGAGCAGTTCTTC.

The chain has TRBV27 and TRBJ1-2, with 9 nucleotides matching TRBD1. Trimming at V came to 3 bases and at J to 6 bases, leaving 2 bases not matched to a gene. This CDR3 comprises 13 residues. Germline lookup yields CDR1 MNHEY and CDR2 SMNVEV (reference sequence). CDR3 region: CASSFNRGHGYTF. For the CDR3, the DNA is TGTGCCAGCAGTTTTAACAGGGGGCATGGCTACACCTTC.

This clone was seen once. This chain links TRBV5-5 with TRBJ1-6; weak D call: TRBD1 (5 bases). This CDR3 is built from 15 residues. V was pared by 0 bases and J by 5 bases, with 9 bases between. Looked up from germline, CDR1 is SGHKS and CDR2 is YYEKEE (reference sequence). CDR3 in DNA: TGTGCCAGCAGCTTGGCCAACAGGAATAATTCACCCCTCCACTTT. Amino acids: CASSLANRNNSPLHF.

This chain joins TRBV4-2 and TRBJ2-1; no definite D call. V shed 1 base and J shed 0 bases, with 16 bases lying between them. The length of the CDR3 is 18 residues. Germline loops: CDR1 LGHNA, CDR2 YNFKEQ. CDR3 residues: CASSQVPTSKSSYNEQFF. The CDR3 bases are TGTGCCAGCAGCCAAGTCCCAACCTCCAAGAGCTCCTACAATGAGCAGTTCTTC.

The chain employs TRBV28 and TRBJ2-7; 9 nucleotides line up with TRBD2. Per germline, CDR1 MDHEN and CDR2 SYDVKM. V was clipped by 5 bases and J by 1 base; unmatched bases: 6. This CDR3 contains 15 residues. CDR3 amino acids: CASSPISGSSYEQYF. In DNA form, the CDR3 reads TGTGCCAGCAGTCCCATTAGCGGGAGTTCCTACGAGCAGTACTTC.

The J gene is TRBJ2-7, the V gene TRBV19; the D gene is possibly TRBD2 (5 bases). Germline-derived CDR1 and CDR2 are LNHDA and SQIVND (reference sequence). V lost 5 bases and J lost 7, with 18 bases in between. This CDR3 is 14 amino acids long. The CDR3 region is CASSAALDLTEQYF. The CDR3 nucleotides are TGTGCCAGTAGTGCCGCATTGGACTTAACAGAGCAGTACTTC.

The chain has TRBV30 and TRBJ2-7, with D possibly TRBD2 on 7 matching bases. The CDR3 has 13 residues. V lost 1 base and J lost 5, with 12 bases in between. Germline V lookup: CDR1 GTSNPN, CDR2 SVGIG (reference sequence). The CDR3 nucleotides are TGTGCCTGGAGTGGAGGGGGGGTCAACGAGCAGTACTTC. This gives the protein CAWSGGGVNEQYF.

This clone was detected only once. The genes are TRBV27 and TRBJ2-2, with 10 bases identical to TRBD1. The CDR3 runs to 19 residues. Unmatched junction bases numbered 15, after V lost 6 bases and J lost 2 bases. Germline V CDR1 and CDR2: MNHEY, SMNVEV (reference sequence). CDR3 DNA: TGTGCCAGCAGACACCGACAGGGGGCAATGGTCCAAAACACCGGGGAGCTGTTTTTT. This codes for CASRHRQGAMVQNTGELFF.

This clone showed up just once. The V gene is TRBV5-1, the J gene TRBJ1-5, with D possibly TRBD1 on 5 matching bases. Trimming removed 1 base from V and 7 bases from J, with 12 bases in between. The CDR3 is 14 amino acids. Germline V gene data show CDR1 as SGHRS and CDR2 as YFSETQ. The CDR3 DNA follows: TGCGCCAGCAGCTTGACGGGGGAAGAACAGCCCCAGCATTTT. This encodes CASSLTGEEQPQHF.